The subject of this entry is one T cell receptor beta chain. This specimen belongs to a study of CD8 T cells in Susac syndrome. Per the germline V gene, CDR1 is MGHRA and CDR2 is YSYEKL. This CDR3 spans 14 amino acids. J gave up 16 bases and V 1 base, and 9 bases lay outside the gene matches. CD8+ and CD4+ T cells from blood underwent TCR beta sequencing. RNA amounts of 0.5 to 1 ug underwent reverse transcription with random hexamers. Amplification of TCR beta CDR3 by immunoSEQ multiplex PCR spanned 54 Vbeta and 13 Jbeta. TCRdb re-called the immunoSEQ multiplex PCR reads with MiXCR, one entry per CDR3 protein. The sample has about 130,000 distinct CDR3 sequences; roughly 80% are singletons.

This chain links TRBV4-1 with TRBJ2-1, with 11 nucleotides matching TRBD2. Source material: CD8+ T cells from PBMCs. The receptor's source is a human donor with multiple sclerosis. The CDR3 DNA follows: TGCGCCAGCAGCCAAGCCTTGACTAGCGGGAAAATCTTCTTC. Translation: CASSQALTSGKIFF.